This entry lists 13 T cell receptor beta chains sequenced from one sample in a study of CD8+ T cells in alopecia areata. TCR sequencing used cDNA made by reverse transcription of extracted RNA. The assay was immunoSEQ multiplex PCR, and TCRdb's table has in-frame clones only and misses some. The sample lists about 120,000 clones; about three fifths were seen once. The treatment was: oral pan-JAK inhibitor, 5-10 mg twice daily. The sequences come from CD8+ T cells sorted from blood, collected at week 4, from a patient treated with tofacitinib. The receptor source for this set is a human donor with alopecia areata.

The table lists this clone with a few counts. The chain carries TRBV7-9 and TRBJ2-5; D is possibly TRBD1 or TRBD2 (5 bases each). V was clipped by 1 base and J by 5 bases, with 14 bases between them. Germline V lookup: CDR1 SEHNR, CDR2 FQNEAQ (reference sequence). CDR3 length: 15 amino acids. CDR3 sequence (DNA): TGTGCCAGCAGCTTAGACAGGTTGGGGAGCGAGACCCAGTACTTC. It specifies CASSLDRLGSETQYF.

This chain joins TRBV7-9 and TRBJ2-2; the match to TRBD1 covers 10 bases. The ends lost 6 bases at V and 4 bases at J; junction bases unmatched: 8. This CDR3 has 16 amino acids. CDR1 is SEHNR, CDR2 FQNEAQ, per germline (reference sequence). CDR3 residues: CASRPDGTGVTGELFF. The CDR3 nucleotides read TGTGCCAGCAGACCAGATGGGACAGGGGTCACCGGGGAGCTGTTTTTT.

The chain recombines TRBV5-1 with TRBJ2-1, with TRBD1 matching 10 bases. The CDR3 is 15 amino acids. V trimming: 6 bases; J trimming: 8 bases; junction bases outside the gene matches: 11. Germline V gives CDR1 SGHRS, CDR2 YFSETQ. Here the CDR3 DNA reads TGCGCCAGCACTCAGGGGGACAGGGGCTGGGATGAGCAGTTCTTC. It encodes CASTQGDRGWDEQFF.

The chain carries TRBV7-9 and TRBJ1-4; D is unresolved. This CDR3 contains 15 residues. Germline V gene data show CDR1 as SEHNR and CDR2 as FQNEAQ (reference sequence). V gave up 7 bases and J gave up 8 bases, with 20 bases separating them. CDR3 sequence (DNA): TGTGCCAGCATCGCGGTCCCGGCCGTGGGAGAAAAACTGTTTTTT. It is translated as CASIAVPAVGEKLFF. The variable domain in full, completed from reference TRBV7-9 and TRBJ1-4, reads DTGVSQNPRHKITKRGQNVTFRCDPISEHNRLYWYRQTLGQGPEFLTYFQNEAQLEKSRLLSDRFSAERPKGSFSTLEIQRTEQGDSAMYLCASIAVPAVGEKLFFGSGTQLSVL.

The chain couples TRBV30 to TRBJ2-5; tentatively, D is TRBD1 or TRBD2 (5 bases each). Looked up from germline, CDR1 is GTSNPN and CDR2 is SVGIG (reference sequence). This CDR3 has 13 amino acids. The CDR3 nucleotides are TGTGCACTGAACCGGGACCTCGAAGAGACCCAGTACTTC. Translating gives CALNRDLEETQYF.

V is TRBV27 and J is TRBJ2-1; 7 nucleotides line up with TRBD1. There are 16 residues in the CDR3. With 9 bases clipped from V and 0 bases from J, the junction kept 11 bases outside the gene matches. CDR1 is MNHEY, CDR2 SMNVEV, per germline (reference sequence). Here the CDR3 reads CASGIGGPSSYNEQFF. As DNA, the CDR3 is TGTGCCAGTGGGATAGGGGGCCCGAGCTCCTACAATGAGCAGTTCTTC.

The chain combines TRBV13 with TRBJ2-7; no clear D gene. CDR3 length equals 14 residues. Germline lookup yields CDR1 PRHDT and CDR2 FYEKMQ (reference sequence). The V and J ends lost 6 bases and 0 bases respectively, with 12 bases between them. The CDR3 region has the DNA TGTGCCAGCAGTCAAACGATCTCCTCCTACGAGCAGTACTTC. Amino acids: CASSQTISSYEQYF.

The V call is TRBV28, the J call TRBJ2-6; D not resolved. Trimming took 6 bases from V and 0 from J, leaving 9 bases between them. This CDR3 has 15 residues. The germline V gene encodes CDR1 MDHEN and CDR2 SYDVKM. Here the CDR3 DNA reads TGTGCCAGCAGCCCAGCCACCTCTGGGGCCAACGTCCTGACTTTC. Amino acids: CASSPATSGANVLTF.

V and J are TRBV9 and TRBJ2-5; 7 positions match TRBD1. Germline trimming cut 3 bases from V and 5 bases from J; bases unmatched to any gene: 7. The CDR3 consists of 14 residues. Germline V gene lookup returns CDR1 SGDLS and CDR2 YYNGEE. The CDR3 reads CASSERGQVETQYF. In DNA, the CDR3 is TGTGCCAGCAGCGAGAGGGGGCAGGTGGAGACCCAGTACTTC.

This clone was observed a few times. The chain links TRBV30 to TRBJ2-7; 7 nucleotides align to TRBD2. The CDR3 runs to 13 residues. The V gene's germline CDR1 is GTSNPN and CDR2 SVGIG (reference sequence). With 5 bases clipped from V and 7 bases from J, the junction kept 11 bases outside the gene matches. This CDR3 reads CAWSVAGRSEQYF. In DNA, the CDR3 is TGTGCCTGGTCCGTAGCGGGTAGGTCGGAGCAGTACTTC.

This clone was counted between two and nine times. The chain uses TRBV28 and TRBJ2-1; TRBD2 matches at 11 bases. V shed 5 bases and J 5 bases; nucleotides not matched to a gene: 14. This CDR3 has 18 amino acids. The germline gives CDR1 MDHEN, CDR2 SYDVKM. The CDR3 reads CASSPFLELLAGDNEQFF. The CDR3 DNA sequence: TGTGCCAGCAGTCCCTTTTTGGAACTACTAGCGGGGGACAATGAGCAGTTCTTC.

J is TRBJ2-2 and V is TRBV30; D assignment may be TRBD1 or TRBD2 (5 bases each). The germline V and J ends were trimmed by 0 bases and 1 base, with 12 bases remaining between them. The CDR3 contains 16 residues. Germline CDR1 GTSNPN, CDR2 SVGIG (reference sequence). The CDR3 reads CAWSVPGPMNTGELFF. CDR3 in DNA: TGTGCCTGGAGTGTACCGGGACCGATGAACACCGGGGAGCTGTTTTTT.

This chain links TRBV29-1 with TRBJ2-2; D is unclear. The germline V gene has CDR1 SQVTM and CDR2 ANQGSEA. Trimming left V 4 bases short and J 1 base short, with 10 bases between. The CDR3 runs to 14 residues. CDR3 residues: CSVVGRLNTGELFF. CDR3 coding DNA: TGCAGCGTTGTAGGTAGACTGAACACCGGGGAGCTGTTTTTT.